Shown below are 22 T cell receptor beta chains from a single sample sequenced in a study of sequential checkpoint blockade in melanoma. Method: immunoSEQ multiplex PCR; TCRdb's copy keeps in-frame clones and lacks some. The data contain fewer than 35,000 clones, roughly 80% of them singletons. Treatment given: randomized to nivolumab then ipilimumab (arm A) or the reverse (arm B). The material sequenced was CD8+ T cells sorted from blood (inferred from file names), taken from a patient given nivolumab and ipilimumab in sequence. The receptor source for this set is a human donor with melanoma.

A few counts support this clone. The J gene is TRBJ2-7, the V gene TRBV28, with 8 nucleotides matching TRBD1. Germline V lookup: CDR1 MDHEN, CDR2 SYDVKM. The CDR3 has 11 residues. J gave up 7 bases and V 10 bases, and 6 bases lay outside the gene matches. CDR3: CATRRGREQYF. The CDR3 DNA reads as TGTGCCACTCGCAGGGGGCGGGAGCAGTACTTC.

V gene TRBV5-6 combines with J gene TRBJ2-7, with D tentatively TRBD2 (6 bases). V lost 0 bases, J lost 0 bases, and 10 bases lay in between. This CDR3 spans 15 amino acids. Germline CDR1 is SGHDT and CDR2 is YYEEEE. The CDR3 loop reads CASSLGRGFSYEQYF. CDR3 nucleotide sequence: TGTGCCAGCAGCTTGGGACGGGGGTTCTCCTACGAGCAGTACTTC.

V and J are TRBV29-1 and TRBJ2-3, with D tentatively TRBD2 (6 bases). Germline lookup yields CDR1 SQVTM and CDR2 ANQGSEA. The CDR3 spans 14 residues. V lost 5 bases to trimming and J lost 1 base, with 13 bases between them. The CDR3 loop is CSVSDYRGTDTQYF. Here the CDR3 DNA reads TGCAGCGTTTCGGACTACCGTGGCACAGATACGCAGTATTTT.

The V and J genes are TRBV27 and TRBJ2-1; 12 positions match TRBD2. Losses at the gene ends were 6 bases for V and 6 bases for J; bases not matched to a gene: 6. Germline CDR1 and CDR2: MNHEY and SMNVEV (reference sequence). This CDR3 region has 15 residues. CDR3 bases: TGTGCCAGCAGGCTAGCGGGGGGGCAAGGCAATGAGCAGTTCTTC. It is translated as CASRLAGGQGNEQFF.

The chain carries TRBV6-1 and TRBJ2-7, with D unresolved. V was cut by 0 bases and J by 1 base, with 4 bases left in between. Germline-derived CDR1 and CDR2 are MNHNS and SASEGT. The length of the CDR3 is 13 residues. Here the CDR3 DNA reads TGTGCCAGCAGTGAAGCTCAGTCCTACGAGCAGTACTTC. Translating it yields CASSEAQSYEQYF.

The V gene is TRBV19, the J gene TRBJ1-5; 10 bases agree with TRBD1. The germline V gene has CDR1 LNHDA and CDR2 SQIVND (reference sequence). The ends lost 5 bases at V and 7 bases at J; junction bases unmatched: 8. The CDR3 loop spans 15 amino acids. CDR3 nucleotide sequence: TGTGCCAGTAGTTGGGGACAGGGGTTGGCGCAGCCCCAGCATTTT. This sequence encodes CASSWGQGLAQPQHF. Filled out from reference TRBV19 and TRBJ1-5, the complete variable domain reads DGGITQSPKYLFRKEGQNVTLSCEQNLNHDAMYWYRQDPGQGLRLIYYSQIVNDFQKGDIAEGYSVSREKKESFPLTVTSAQKNPTAFYLCASSWGQGLAQPQHFGDGTRLSIL.

This clone was counted a few times. The chain joins TRBV21-1 to TRBJ2-7; the DNA was not compared with TRBD2, the D call given in the table. TRBV21-1 has pseudogene status. The CDR3 runs to 13 residues. CDR3 DNA sequence: TGTGCCAGCAGCAAAGTCCCGGGCTACGAGCAGTACTTC. It encodes CASSKVPGYEQYF.

CDR3 sequence (DNA): TGTGCCAGCAGCTTATATTCGTCCACTGAAGCTTTCTTT. Translation gives CASSLYSSTEAFF. The V gene is TRBV7-8, the J gene TRBJ1-1; D remains unclear. The CDR3 has 13 residues. Germline V CDR1 and CDR2: SGHVS, FQNEAQ. V was pared by 2 bases and J by 4 bases, with 8 bases between. Drawing the rest from reference TRBV7-8 and TRBJ1-1, the complete variable domain is GAGVSQSPRYKVAKRGQDVALRCDPISGHVSLFWYQQALGQGPEFLTYFQNEAQLDKSGLPSDRFFAERPEGSVSTLKIQRTQQEDSAVYLCASSLYSSTEAFFGQGTRLTVV.

The rearrangement uses TRBV28 and TRBJ2-2, with D possibly matching TRBD2 (6 bases). The CDR3 length is 14 residues. CDR1 and CDR2 from the germline V gene are MDHEN and SYDVKM. Trimming took off 0 bases at V and 8 bases at J, with 10 bases between the two ends. The CDR3 reads CASSLWAGPGELFF. The CDR3 nucleotides are TGTGCCAGCAGTTTATGGGCGGGACCGGGGGAGCTGTTTTTT.

The chain employs TRBV7-8 and TRBJ1-5; D might be TRBD1 (6 bases). Trimming pared 7 bases from V and 5 bases from J, leaving 15 bases between. From germline, CDR1 is SGHVS and CDR2 FQNEAQ. This CDR3 spans 14 amino acids. The CDR3 loop reads CASTPSRGDQPQHF. Written as DNA, the CDR3 is TGTGCCAGCACCCCAAGCAGGGGCGATCAGCCCCAGCATTTT.

The rearrangement links TRBV6-5 to TRBJ1-5, with a tentative D call TRBD1 (6 bases). V was clipped by 2 bases and J by 7 bases, with 9 bases between them. CDR3 length: 13 amino acids. Per germline, CDR1 MNHEY and CDR2 SVGAGI. The CDR3 region is CASSYGRGQPQHF. CDR3 sequence (DNA): TGTGCCAGCAGTTACGGCAGGGGACAGCCCCAGCATTTT.

This sequence joins TRBV4-3 and TRBJ2-2; D might be TRBD1 (5 bases). Germline lookup yields CDR1 LGHNA and CDR2 YSLEER. The CDR3 runs to 18 residues. Trimming stripped 0 bases from V and 0 bases from J, with 14 bases between. CDR3 coding DNA: TGCGCCAGCAGCCAAGATACATATTCAGGGCCGAACACCGGGGAGCTGTTTTTT. This translates into CASSQDTYSGPNTGELFF.

This rearrangement joins TRBV28 to TRBJ2-5; D not certain. Judging by the DNA end, TRBJ2-7 fits better; the J call may be wrong. CDR3 length: 10 residues. CDR1 and CDR2 (germline): MDHEN, SYDVKM. CDR3 loop: CASSVREQYF. The CDR3 DNA is TGTGCCAGCAGTGTGCGCGAGCAGTACTTC.

This chain links TRBV11-3 with TRBJ2-1; TRBD2 agrees at 12 bases. Germline-derived CDR1 and CDR2 are SGHNT and YENEEA. V trimming: 0 bases; J trimming: 2 bases; junction bases outside the gene matches: 8. The CDR3 sequence is 19 residues long. The CDR3 nucleotides are TGTGCCAGCAGCTTAGATGGGACTAGCGGGCTTTACCCCTACAATGAGCAGTTCTTC. Translated: CASSLDGTSGLYPYNEQFF.

The chain employs TRBV28 and TRBJ1-5, with D perhaps TRBD1 (6 bases). Germline V CDR1 and CDR2: MDHEN, SYDVKM. Trimming removed 2 bases at V and 6 bases at J, with 23 bases between. The CDR3 is 18 residues long. The CDR3 DNA follows: TGTGCCAGCAGTTTACAGGACAGAGCCTTGGTTTATGGTCAGCCCCAGCATTTT. This codes for CASSLQDRALVYGQPQHF.

The rearrangement joins TRBV28 to TRBJ2-7; D is possibly TRBD1 (5 bases). Germline CDR1 is MDHEN and CDR2 is SYDVKM. CDR3 length equals 15 residues. Trimming shortened V by 3 bases and J by 5 bases, and 17 bases separated the two germline ends. This CDR3 is CASSFFTDSTHEQYF. The CDR3 region has the DNA TGTGCCAGCAGTTTTTTCACCGACAGTACACACGAGCAGTACTTC.

V and J are TRBV7-9 and TRBJ2-1, with 7 positions matching TRBD1. Trimming at V came to 5 bases and at J to 6 bases, leaving 10 bases not matched to a gene. CDR3 length: 15 amino acids. From germline, CDR1 is SEHNR and CDR2 FQNEAQ (reference sequence). CDR3 DNA sequence: TGTGCCAGCAGCACGATGACAGGGATTGGCAATGAGCAGTTCTTC. Translating gives CASSTMTGIGNEQFF.

The gene calls are TRBV9 and TRBJ1-2; weak D call: TRBD1 (5 bases). The germline V and J ends were trimmed by 2 bases and 7 bases, with 15 bases remaining between them. This CDR3 has 14 residues. Germline CDR1 and CDR2: SGDLS and YYNGEE. The CDR3 DNA sequence: TGTGCCAGCAGCGTGGGGGGAGGGGAACGTGGCTACACCTTC. Protein product: CASSVGGGERGYTF.

V and J are TRBV7-2 and TRBJ2-7, with 7 bases that match TRBD2. The germline gives CDR1 SGHTA, CDR2 FQGNSA. After removal of 2 bases from V and 3 bases from J, the junction contained 10 bases not matched to a gene. The CDR3 is 16 amino acids. CDR3 region: CASSLREGIEVYEQYF. For the CDR3, the DNA is TGTGCCAGCAGCTTAAGGGAGGGGATTGAGGTCTACGAGCAGTACTTC.

This chain joins TRBV9 and TRBJ2-7; unclear D gene. CDR3 size: 14 residues. Germline CDR1 reads SGDLS; CDR2 reads YYNGEE. V was pared by 0 bases and J by 7 bases, with 14 bases between. As DNA, the CDR3 is TGTGCCAGCAGCGTAGGGGCAGCCGAGTGGGAGCAGTACTTC. It yields the protein CASSVGAAEWEQYF.

V gene TRBV5-6 combines with J gene TRBJ2-2; D is unresolved. V lost 2 bases and J 1 base, leaving 9 bases between the germline ends. The germline gives CDR1 SGHDT, CDR2 YYEEEE. This CDR3 has 15 residues. CDR3 residues: CASSFGAENTGELFF. The CDR3 DNA follows: TGTGCCAGCAGCTTTGGCGCGGAGAACACCGGGGAGCTGTTTTTT. The complete variable domain, with remaining parts taken from reference TRBV5-6 and TRBJ2-2, reads DAGVTQSPTHLIKTRGQQVTLRCSPKSGHDTVSWYQQALGQGPQFIFQYYEEEERQRGNFPDRFSGHQFPNYSSELNVNALLLGDSALYLCASSFGAENTGELFFGEGSRLTVL.

The chain joins TRBV9 to TRBJ2-1; D call uncertain. V lost 0 bases and J 7 bases, leaving 5 bases between the germline ends. The germline V gene has CDR1 SGDLS and CDR2 YYNGEE. This CDR3 is 12 amino acids long. CDR3 nucleotides: TGTGCCAGCAGCGTAGGAGAGAATGAGCAGTTCTTC. Its translation is CASSVGENEQFF.